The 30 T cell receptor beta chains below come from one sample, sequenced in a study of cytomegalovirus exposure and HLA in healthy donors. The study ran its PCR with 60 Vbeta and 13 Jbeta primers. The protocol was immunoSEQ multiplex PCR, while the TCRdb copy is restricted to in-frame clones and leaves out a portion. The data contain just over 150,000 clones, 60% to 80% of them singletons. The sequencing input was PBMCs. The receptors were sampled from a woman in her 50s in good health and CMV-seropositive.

The chain's CDR3 is CASSVRGNTEAFF. The CDR3 nucleotides are TGTGCCAGCAGCGTTAGAGGGAACACTGAAGCTTTCTTT. This chain connects TRBV27 to TRBJ1-1; D uncertain. The CDR3 length is 13 residues. Germline CDR1 and CDR2: MNHEY and SMNVEV (reference sequence). V lost 6 bases, J lost 1 base, and 9 bases lay in between.

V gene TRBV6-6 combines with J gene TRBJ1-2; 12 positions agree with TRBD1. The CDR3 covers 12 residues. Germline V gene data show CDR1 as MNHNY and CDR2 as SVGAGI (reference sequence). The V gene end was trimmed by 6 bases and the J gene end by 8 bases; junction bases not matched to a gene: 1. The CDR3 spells CASRGQGAGYTF. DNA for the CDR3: TGTGCCAGCAGGGGACAGGGGGCAGGCTACACCTTC.

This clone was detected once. CDR3 region: CASSENRLNTEAFF. CDR3 sequence (DNA): TGTGCCAGCAGTGAAAACCGGTTGAACACTGAAGCTTTCTTT. This chain joins TRBV2 and TRBJ1-1; D is ambiguous. Looked up from germline, CDR1 is SNHLY and CDR2 is FYNNEI. V lost 2 bases to trimming and J lost 0 bases, with 7 bases between them. The CDR3 is 14 amino acids. The full variable domain, completed using reference TRBV2 and TRBJ1-1, is EPEVTQTPSHQVTQMGQEVILRCVPISNHLYFYWYRQILGQKVEFLVSFYNNEISEKSEIFDDQFSVERPDGSNFTLKIRSTKLEDSAMYFCASSENRLNTEAFFGQGTRLTVV.

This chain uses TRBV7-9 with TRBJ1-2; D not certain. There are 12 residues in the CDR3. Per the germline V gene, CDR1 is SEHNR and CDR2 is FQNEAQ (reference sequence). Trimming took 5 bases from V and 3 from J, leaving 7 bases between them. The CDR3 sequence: CASSPRDYGYTF. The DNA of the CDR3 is TGTGCCAGCAGCCCCCGAGACTATGGCTACACCTTC.

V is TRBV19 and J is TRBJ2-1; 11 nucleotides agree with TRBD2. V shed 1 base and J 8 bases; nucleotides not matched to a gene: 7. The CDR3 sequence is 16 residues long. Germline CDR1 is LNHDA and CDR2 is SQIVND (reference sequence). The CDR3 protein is CASSIGTSGSGDEQFF. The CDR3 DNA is TGTGCCAGTAGTATAGGAACTAGCGGGAGTGGTGATGAGCAGTTCTTC.

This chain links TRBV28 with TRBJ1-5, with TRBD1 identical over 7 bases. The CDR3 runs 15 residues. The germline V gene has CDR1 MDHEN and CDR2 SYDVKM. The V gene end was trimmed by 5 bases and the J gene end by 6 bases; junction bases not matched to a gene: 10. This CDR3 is CASSQDRERGQPQHF. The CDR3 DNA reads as TGTGCCAGCAGTCAAGACAGGGAAAGGGGTCAGCCCCAGCATTTT.

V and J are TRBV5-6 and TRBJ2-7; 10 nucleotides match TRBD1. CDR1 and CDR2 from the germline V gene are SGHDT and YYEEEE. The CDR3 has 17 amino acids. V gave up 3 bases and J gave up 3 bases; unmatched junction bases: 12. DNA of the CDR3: TGTGCCAGCAGCTCAAAGACCGGGACAGGGGATTTCTACGAGCAGTACTTC. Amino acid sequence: CASSSKTGTGDFYEQYF. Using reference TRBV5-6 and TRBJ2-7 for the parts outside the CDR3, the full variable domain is DAGVTQSPTHLIKTRGQQVTLRCSPKSGHDTVSWYQQALGQGPQFIFQYYEEEERQRGNFPDRFSGHQFPNYSSELNVNALLLGDSALYLCASSSKTGTGDFYEQYFGPGTRLTVT.

CDR3 in amino acids: CASSRQGLDTQYF. Here the CDR3 DNA reads TGTGCCAGTAGCCGACAGGGATTAGATACGCAGTATTTT. The chain uses TRBV19 and TRBJ2-3, with 7 bases aligning to TRBD1. Germline loops: CDR1 LNHDA, CDR2 SQIVND (reference sequence). V lost 6 bases, J lost 5 bases, and 5 bases stayed unmatched. CDR3 length equals 13 residues.

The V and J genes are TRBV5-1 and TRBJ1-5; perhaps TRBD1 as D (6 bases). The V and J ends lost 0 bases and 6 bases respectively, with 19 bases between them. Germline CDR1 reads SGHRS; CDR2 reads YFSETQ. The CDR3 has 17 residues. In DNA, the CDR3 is TGCGCCAGCAGCTTGGCCCCAAATACAGGGACCGGTCAGCCCCAGCATTTT. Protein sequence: CASSLAPNTGTGQPQHF.

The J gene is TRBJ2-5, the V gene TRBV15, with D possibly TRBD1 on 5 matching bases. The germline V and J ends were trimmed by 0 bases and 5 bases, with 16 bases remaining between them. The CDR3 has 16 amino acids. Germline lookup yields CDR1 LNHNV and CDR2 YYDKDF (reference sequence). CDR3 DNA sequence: TGTGCCACCAGCAGAGATTTTCAACAGGTCCGGGAGACCCAGTACTTC. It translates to CATSRDFQQVRETQYF.

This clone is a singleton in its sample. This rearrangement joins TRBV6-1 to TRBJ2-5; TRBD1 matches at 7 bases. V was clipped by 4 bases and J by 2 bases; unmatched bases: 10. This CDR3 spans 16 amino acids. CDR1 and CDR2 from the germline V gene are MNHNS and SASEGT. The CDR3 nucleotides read TGTGCCAGCAGTGCCCTGTTGGGACAGCTTCAAGAGACCCAGTACTTC. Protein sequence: CASSALLGQLQETQYF.

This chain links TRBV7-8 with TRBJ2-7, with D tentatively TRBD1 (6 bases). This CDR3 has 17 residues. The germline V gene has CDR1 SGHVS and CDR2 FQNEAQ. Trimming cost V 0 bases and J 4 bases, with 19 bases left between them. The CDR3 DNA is TGTGCCAGCAGCTTAGCGACTTTGACAGGAGGCACGTACGAGCAGTACTTC. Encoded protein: CASSLATLTGGTYEQYF.

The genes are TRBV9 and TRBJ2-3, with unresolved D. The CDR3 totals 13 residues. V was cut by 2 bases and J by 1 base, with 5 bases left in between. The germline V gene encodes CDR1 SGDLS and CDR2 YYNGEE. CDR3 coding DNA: TGTGCCAGCAGCGTTTCTGGCACAGATACGCAGTATTTT. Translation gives CASSVSGTDTQYF.

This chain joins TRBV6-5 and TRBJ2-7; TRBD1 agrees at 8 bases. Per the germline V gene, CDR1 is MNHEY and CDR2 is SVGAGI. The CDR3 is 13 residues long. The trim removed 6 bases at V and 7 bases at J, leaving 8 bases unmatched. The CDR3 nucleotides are TGTGCCAGCAGAATGGACAGGGCCTCTGAGCAGTACTTC. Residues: CASRMDRASEQYF.

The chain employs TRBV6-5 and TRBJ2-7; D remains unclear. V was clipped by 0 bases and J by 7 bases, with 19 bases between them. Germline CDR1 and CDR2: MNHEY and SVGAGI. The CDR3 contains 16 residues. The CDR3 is CASSYSPTTPPQEQYF. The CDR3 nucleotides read TGTGCCAGCAGTTACTCCCCAACTACTCCCCCTCAGGAGCAGTACTTC.

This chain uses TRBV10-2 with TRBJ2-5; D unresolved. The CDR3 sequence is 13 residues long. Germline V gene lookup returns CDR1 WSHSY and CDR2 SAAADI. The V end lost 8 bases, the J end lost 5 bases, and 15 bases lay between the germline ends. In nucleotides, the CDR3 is TGCGCCAGCGGTCCATCCATCCGGGAGACCCAGTACTTC. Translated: CASGPSIRETQYF.

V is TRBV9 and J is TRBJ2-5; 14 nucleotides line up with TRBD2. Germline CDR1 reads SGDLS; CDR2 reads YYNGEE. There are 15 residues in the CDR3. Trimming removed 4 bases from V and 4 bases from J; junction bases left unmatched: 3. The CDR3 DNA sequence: TGTGCCAGCAGCATGGGACTAGCGGGAGTAGAGACCCAGTACTTC. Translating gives CASSMGLAGVETQYF.

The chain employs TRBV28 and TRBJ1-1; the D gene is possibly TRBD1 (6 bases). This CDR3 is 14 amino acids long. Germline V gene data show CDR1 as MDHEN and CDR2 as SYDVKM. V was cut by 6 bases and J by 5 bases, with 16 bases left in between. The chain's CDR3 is CASSQGGGLTEAFF. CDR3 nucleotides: TGTGCCAGCAGCCAAGGGGGGGGCCTTACTGAAGCTTTCTTT.

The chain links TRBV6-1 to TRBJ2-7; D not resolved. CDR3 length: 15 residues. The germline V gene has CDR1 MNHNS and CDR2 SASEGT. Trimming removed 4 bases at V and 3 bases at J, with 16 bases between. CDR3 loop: CASSVDSISDYEQYF. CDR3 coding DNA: TGTGCCAGCAGTGTTGACTCTATATCCGACTACGAGCAGTACTTC.

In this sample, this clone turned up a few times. Written as DNA, the CDR3 is TGTGCCAGCAGCGCGCGGGACAGGGGAGTTTTGGGGGAGACCCAGTACTTC. Translation gives CASSARDRGVLGETQYF. This chain links TRBV7-8 with TRBJ2-5, with 10 bases lining up with TRBD1. Germline V gene lookup returns CDR1 SGHVS and CDR2 FQNEAQ. CDR3 size: 17 residues. The trim removed 5 bases at V and 5 bases at J, leaving 14 bases unmatched.

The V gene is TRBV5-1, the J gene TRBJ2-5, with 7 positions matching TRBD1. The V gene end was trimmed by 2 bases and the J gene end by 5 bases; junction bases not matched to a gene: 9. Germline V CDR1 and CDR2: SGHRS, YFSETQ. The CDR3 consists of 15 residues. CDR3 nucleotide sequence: TGCGCCAGCAGCTTTGGGGACAGAGGTCCGGAGACCCAGTACTTC. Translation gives CASSFGDRGPETQYF.

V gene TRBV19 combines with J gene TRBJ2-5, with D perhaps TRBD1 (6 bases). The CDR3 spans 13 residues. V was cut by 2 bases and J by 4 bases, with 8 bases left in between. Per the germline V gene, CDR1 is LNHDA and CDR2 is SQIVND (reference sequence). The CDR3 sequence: CASSIFRGETQYF. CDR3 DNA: TGTGCCAGTAGTATATTCAGGGGAGAGACCCAGTACTTC.

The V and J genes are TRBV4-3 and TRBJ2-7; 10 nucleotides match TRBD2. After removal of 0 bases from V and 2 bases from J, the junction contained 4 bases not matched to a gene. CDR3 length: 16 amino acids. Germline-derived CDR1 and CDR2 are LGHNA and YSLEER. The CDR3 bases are TGCGCCAGCAGCCAAGATTGGAGCGGGGGGGCCTACGAGCAGTACTTC. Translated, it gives CASSQDWSGGAYEQYF.

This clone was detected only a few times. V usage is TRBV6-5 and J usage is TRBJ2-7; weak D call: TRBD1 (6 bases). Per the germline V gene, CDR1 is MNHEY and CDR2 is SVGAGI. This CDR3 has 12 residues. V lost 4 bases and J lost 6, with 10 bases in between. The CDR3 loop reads CASSSGQREQYF. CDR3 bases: TGTGCCAGCAGTTCCGGACAGCGCGAGCAGTACTTC.

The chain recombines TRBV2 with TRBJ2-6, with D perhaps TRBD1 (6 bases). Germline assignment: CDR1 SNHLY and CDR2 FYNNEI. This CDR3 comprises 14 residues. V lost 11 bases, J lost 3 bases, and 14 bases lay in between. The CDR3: CASRQASGANVLTF. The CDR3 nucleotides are TGTGCCTCGCGACAGGCTAGTGGGGCCAACGTCCTGACTTTC.

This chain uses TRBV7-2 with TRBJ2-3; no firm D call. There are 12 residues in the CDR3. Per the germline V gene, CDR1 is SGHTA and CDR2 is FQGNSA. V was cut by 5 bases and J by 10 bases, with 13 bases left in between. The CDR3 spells CASSQWATAQYF. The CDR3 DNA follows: TGTGCCAGCAGCCAGTGGGCTACGGCGCAGTATTTT. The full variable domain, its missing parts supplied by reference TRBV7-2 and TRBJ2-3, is GAGVSQSPSNKVTEKGKDVELRCDPISGHTALYWYRQSLGQGLEFLIYFQGNSAPDKSGLPSDRFSAERTGGSVSTLTIQRTQQEDSAVYLCASSQWATAQYFGPGTRLTVL.

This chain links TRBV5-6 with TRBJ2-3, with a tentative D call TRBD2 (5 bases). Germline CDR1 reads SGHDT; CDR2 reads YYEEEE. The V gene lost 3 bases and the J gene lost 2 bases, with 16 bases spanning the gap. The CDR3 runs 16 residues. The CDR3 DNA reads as TGTGCCAGCAGCTGGTTCTCGGCGGGCAACACAGATACGCAGTATTTT. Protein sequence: CASSWFSAGNTDTQYF.

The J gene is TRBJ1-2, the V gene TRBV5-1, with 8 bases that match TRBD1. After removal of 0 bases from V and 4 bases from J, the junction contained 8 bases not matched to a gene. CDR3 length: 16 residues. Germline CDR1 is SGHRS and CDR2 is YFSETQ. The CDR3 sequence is CASSLATGGPGYGYTF. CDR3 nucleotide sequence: TGCGCCAGCAGCTTGGCAACAGGGGGTCCTGGCTATGGCTACACCTTC. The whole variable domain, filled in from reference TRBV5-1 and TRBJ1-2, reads KAGVTQTPRYLIKTRGQQVTLSCSPISGHRSVSWYQQTPGQGLQFLFEYFSETQRNKGNFPGRFSGRQFSNSRSEMNVSTLELGDSALYLCASSLATGGPGYGYTFGSGTRLTVV.

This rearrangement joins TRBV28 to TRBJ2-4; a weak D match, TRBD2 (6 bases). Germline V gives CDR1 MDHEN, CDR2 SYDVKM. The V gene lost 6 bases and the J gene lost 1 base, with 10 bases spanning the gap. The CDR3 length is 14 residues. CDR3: CASRGGGAKNIQYF. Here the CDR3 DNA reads TGTGCCAGCAGAGGTGGGGGGGCCAAAAACATTCAGTACTTC.

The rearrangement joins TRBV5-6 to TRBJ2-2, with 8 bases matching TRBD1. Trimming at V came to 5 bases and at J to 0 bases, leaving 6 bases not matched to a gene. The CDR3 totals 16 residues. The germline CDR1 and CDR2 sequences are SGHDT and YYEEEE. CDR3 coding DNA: TGTGCCAGCAGGTTCTTGGACAGGGCGAACACCGGGGAGCTGTTTTTT. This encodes CASRFLDRANTGELFF. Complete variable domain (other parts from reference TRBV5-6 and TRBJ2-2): DAGVTQSPTHLIKTRGQQVTLRCSPKSGHDTVSWYQQALGQGPQFIFQYYEEEERQRGNFPDRFSGHQFPNYSSELNVNALLLGDSALYLCASRFLDRANTGELFFGEGSRLTVL.